This note documents a single T cell receptor beta chain sequence. This entry belongs to a study of blood T cell repertoires in COVID-19. The V end was cut by 3 bases, the J end by 1 base, with 15 bases between. CDR3 size: 16 residues. Per the germline V gene, CDR1 is SGDLS and CDR2 is YYNGEE. In the original workflow: Amplified reference gene primers provided the basis for estimating nucleated cell counts. Some clones are missing from TCRdb's copy, which holds only in-frame ones; the method was immunoSEQ multiplex PCR. V and J calls and clone size are given by that table; D and trimming were obtained from the DNA. The repertoire holds 45,000 to 70,000 clones, with over 75% as singletons.

The sequenced material came from peripheral blood. This TCR came from a woman aged 60 to 75 with active COVID-19. This chain joins TRBV9 and TRBJ2-3; possibly TRBD1 for D (7 bases). This CDR3 reads CASSASQGGGTDTQYF. The CDR3 coding sequence is TGTGCCAGCAGCGCCTCCCAGGGGGGCGGCACAGATACGCAGTATTTT.